This T cell receptor beta chain stems from a study of blood T cell repertoires in COVID-19. Study-level background: Samples taken during acute and convalescent COVID-19 were collected in the United States, Italy and Spain. PBMCs, B-cell-depleted T cells, or T cells were the source of the cDNA or gDNA that made up the material.

The CDR3 has 15 residues. Germline lookup yields CDR1 LGHNA and CDR2 YSLEER. Deletions cut 5 bases from V and 9 bases from J, with 17 bases between. Per the original methods: It was from reference gene primer amplification that nucleated cell counts were estimated. Profiling relied on immunoSEQ multiplex PCR, and the TCRdb table lists in-frame clones only, not all of them. V, J and clone size are those of that table, while D and trimming were read from the DNA. The top ten hold roughly 5% of the sample, which has 27,000 or so clones, about 88% seen once. Sequencing used peripheral blood. The TCR sequence derives from a man between 65 and 85 years old with active COVID-19. The gene calls are TRBV4-3 and TRBJ1-6; perhaps TRBD1 as D (5 bases). In DNA form, the CDR3 reads TGCGCCAGCAGCAAAGGACCCACAGGTGGTTCACCCCTCCACTTT. This encodes CASSKGPTGGSPLHF.